The clone carrying this TCR beta chain was recorded many times. Its specificity is unknown. The record originates from a study of glioma-infiltrating T cells. General study findings and limits: Tissue and blood shared very few CDR3 sequences. Non-neoplastic patients had below-expected tissue-blood divergence, while all gliomas exceeded expectation.

Amplification of TCR alpha and beta CDR3 regions from RNA used iRepertoire nested multiplex PCR. For one-step reverse transcription and amplification, 100-400 ng of tissue mRNA or PBMC total RNA was used. Each CDR3 protein gets one entry after TCRdb re-called the multiplex PCR reads with MiXCR. The sample yields under 200,000 distinct CDR3 sequences, around 40% seen once. Source material: glioma tissue, nonneoplastic brain tissue, or PBMCs (not recorded which). The TCR originated in a human donor with low-grade glioma or glioblastoma, undergoing nonglioma brain surgery, or in good health (not recorded which).

For the CDR3, the DNA is TGTGCCAGCAGCCTAAAGGGCGGGTCACCCCTCCACTTT. This sequence encodes CASSLKGGSPLHF. The V call is TRBV7-9, the J call TRBJ1-6; D uncertain. CDR3 size: 13 residues. Trimming removed 5 bases from V and 10 bases from J, with 12 bases in between. Germline V gene data show CDR1 as SEHNR and CDR2 as FQNEAQ (reference sequence).